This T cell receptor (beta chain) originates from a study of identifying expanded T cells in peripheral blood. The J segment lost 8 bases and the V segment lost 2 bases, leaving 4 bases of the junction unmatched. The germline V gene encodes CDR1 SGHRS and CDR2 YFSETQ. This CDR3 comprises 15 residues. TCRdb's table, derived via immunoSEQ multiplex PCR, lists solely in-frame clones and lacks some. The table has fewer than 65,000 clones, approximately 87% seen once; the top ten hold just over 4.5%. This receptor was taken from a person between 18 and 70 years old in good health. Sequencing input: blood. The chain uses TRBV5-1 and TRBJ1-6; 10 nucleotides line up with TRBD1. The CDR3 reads CASSFFGQGDSPLHF. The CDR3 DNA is TGCGCCAGCAGCTTTTTTGGACAGGGGGATTCACCCCTCCACTTT.